The 7 T cell receptor beta chains below come from one sample, sequenced in a study of Ad26.COV2.S vaccination and SARS-CoV-2 variants. Noted treatment: roughly 19 received Ad26.COV2.S at low or high dose, single or two shots; 5 received placebo; per-sample allocation not given. Collection of samples fell on day 63 after the first vaccine or placebo injection. The repertoire was sequenced with immunoSEQ multiplex PCR; TCRdb's copy has only in-frame clones and lacks some. The sample comprises about 420,000 clones, 88% of which are singletons, and 3.6% rests with the top ten. This specimen was peripheral blood, taken in a trial of Ad26.COV2.S vaccine versus placebo. These receptors all stem from a person between 18 and 60 years old who received the Ad26.COV2.S COVID-19 vaccine or a placebo.

This sequence joins TRBV7-3 and TRBJ1-2; TRBD1 might be the D (6 bases). V dropped 7 bases and J dropped 7 bases, with 25 bases sitting between them. The CDR3 extends over 16 amino acids. From germline, CDR1 is SGHTA and CDR2 FQGTGA. The CDR3 sequence: CASNYNPEQGTSGYTF. The CDR3 bases are TGTGCCAGCAATTACAATCCAGAACAGGGAACGTCTGGCTACACCTTC.

The V gene is TRBV7-2, the J gene TRBJ1-4, with 9 positions matching TRBD1. V lost 1 base to trimming and J lost 12 bases; unmatched junction nucleotides: 9. Germline-derived CDR1 and CDR2 are SGHTA and FQGNSA. The CDR3 is made up of 15 amino acids. CDR3 sequence reads: CASSLDPGTGLQLFF. As DNA, the CDR3 is TGTGCCAGCAGCTTAGATCCTGGGACAGGGCTACAACTGTTTTTT.

This sequence joins TRBV4-1 and TRBJ1-5, with a tentative D call TRBD1 (5 bases). This CDR3 has 20 amino acids. The V end lost 0 bases, the J end lost 0 bases, and 21 bases lay between the germline ends. Germline values: CDR1 MGHRA, CDR2 YSYEKL. The CDR3 region is CASSQDPGTDGPYSNQPQHF. CDR3 bases: TGCGCCAGCAGCCAAGATCCGGGGACTGACGGGCCCTATAGCAATCAGCCCCAGCATTTT.

The chain combines TRBV5-8 with TRBJ1-6; 12 bases fit TRBD1. Germline CDR1 reads SGHTS; CDR2 reads YDEGEE. This CDR3 contains 14 residues. The trim removed 3 bases at V and 8 bases at J, leaving 0 bases unmatched. The CDR3 DNA is TGTGCCAGCAGCTGGGACAGGGGGCATTCACCCCTCCACTTT. It codes for CASSWDRGHSPLHF. Full variable domain (remainder filled in from reference TRBV5-8 and TRBJ1-6): EAGVTQSPTHLIKTRGQQATLRCSPISGHTSVYWYQQALGLGLQFLLWYDEGEERNRGNFPPRFSGRQFPNYSSELNVNALELEDSALYLCASSWDRGHSPLHFGNGTRLTVT.

The CDR3 here is CASSQVTGAYQETQYF. CDR3 bases: TGCGCCAGCAGCCAAGTTACGGGGGCTTACCAAGAGACCCAGTACTTC. The chain carries TRBV4-3 and TRBJ2-5; D may match TRBD1 or TRBD2 (6 bases each). V was shortened by 1 base and J by 0 bases, with 12 bases between the two germline ends. The CDR3 totals 16 residues. CDR1 and CDR2 (germline): LGHNA, YSLEER.

V usage is TRBV19 and J usage is TRBJ1-4; D uncertain. V gave up 2 bases and J gave up 5 bases, with 9 bases separating them. Germline CDR1 LNHDA, CDR2 SQIVND (reference sequence). This CDR3 region has 14 residues. The CDR3: CASSINQQNEKLFF. The CDR3 DNA reads TGTGCCAGTAGTATAAACCAGCAAAATGAAAAACTGTTTTTT.

There are a few counts of this clone. The rearrangement joins TRBV7-6 to TRBJ2-1; 9 bases match TRBD1. The V gene's germline CDR1 is SGHVS and CDR2 FNYEAQ. This CDR3 is 14 amino acids long. The V and J ends lost 2 bases and 7 bases, in that order; junction bases with no gene match: 3. This CDR3 is CASSLTGGINEQFF. The DNA of the CDR3 is TGTGCCAGCAGCTTAACAGGGGGCATAAATGAGCAGTTCTTC.